Below, 15 T cell receptor beta chains from the same sample are listed, as sequenced in a study of blood T cell repertoires in COVID-19 (dated by TCRdb to about 2020). To prepare the library, the immunoSEQ multiplex PCR assay was applied. Not all clones reach the TCRdb copy of this immuneACCESS table, which keeps in-frame sequences only. Checked studies attribute under half of the gap to unresolved V genes and leave the rest unexplained. The table for this sample lists over 200,000 clones; around 75% of them were counted only once. Roughly 4.9% of the sample is held by the ten biggest clonotypes. Sequencing was done on a sample of peripheral blood. The receptors were sampled from a human donor in a cohort sampled during active COVID-19.

The chain recombines TRBV19 with TRBJ1-1, with TRBD1 matching over 7 bases. The V gene's germline CDR1 is LNHDA and CDR2 SQIVND (reference sequence). The V segment lost 6 bases and the J segment 8 bases; nucleotides outside the gene matches: 3. The CDR3 loop spans 11 amino acids. In DNA, the CDR3 is TGTGCCAGTAGCCTCAGGGGGGAAGCTTTCTTT. As protein: CASSLRGEAFF.

This clone was picked up a small number of times. The V call is TRBV7-3, the J call TRBJ2-3; TRBD2 agrees at 10 bases. The CDR3 runs to 17 residues. V lost 5 bases to trimming and J lost 6 bases; unmatched junction nucleotides: 14. Germline V gene lookup returns CDR1 SGHTA and CDR2 FQGTGA. Written as DNA, the CDR3 is TGTGCCAGCAGCCCAGCCGGTCCAGCGGGAGGGCCGGATACGCAGTATTTT. This encodes CASSPAGPAGGPDTQYF.

The chain joins TRBV28 to TRBJ2-7; 8 nucleotides line up with TRBD1. CDR1 and CDR2 from the germline V gene are MDHEN and SYDVKM. J was trimmed by 1 base and V by 5 bases; bases with no gene match: 7. The CDR3 covers 15 residues. The CDR3 DNA reads TGTGCCAGCAGTACACAGGGGGTAGGGTCCTACGAGCAGTACTTC. Translated: CASSTQGVGSYEQYF.

This clone was counted once. The genes are TRBV2 and TRBJ1-3, with D perhaps matching TRBD1 (5 bases). The CDR3 totals 14 residues. Trimming cost V 5 bases and J 7 bases, with 15 bases left between them. The V gene's germline CDR1 is SNHLY and CDR2 FYNNEI. CDR3: CASSRTVRGNTIYF. CDR3 bases: TGTGCCAGCAGTAGGACGGTCCGGGGGAACACCATATATTTT.

The chain recombines TRBV28 with TRBJ1-1; 8 bases align to TRBD1. Unmatched junction bases numbered 7, after V lost 11 bases and J lost 2 bases. The germline gives CDR1 MDHEN, CDR2 SYDVKM. The CDR3 loop spans 13 amino acids. The CDR3 sequence is CAGHRGGNTEAFF. CDR3 DNA: TGTGCCGGTCACAGGGGGGGCAACACTGAAGCTTTCTTT.

V is TRBV24-1 and J is TRBJ2-7; 8 bases match TRBD1. The CDR3 length is 14 residues. J lost 2 bases, V lost 5 bases, and 4 bases had no gene match. CDR1 KGHDR and CDR2 SFDVKD come from the germline V gene. CDR3: CATSGSQGAYEQYF. The CDR3, as DNA: TGTGCCACCAGTGGTTCACAGGGGGCCTACGAGCAGTACTTC.

This clone was detected a few times. This rearrangement joins TRBV27 to TRBJ2-1; a possible D gene is TRBD1 (6 bases). This CDR3 is 15 amino acids long. V lost 3 bases to trimming and J lost 0 bases, with 9 bases between them. CDR1 and CDR2 from the germline V gene are MNHEY and SMNVEV (reference sequence). CDR3 region: CASSLNRVSYNEQFF. The DNA for the CDR3 is TGTGCCAGCAGTTTGAACAGGGTCTCCTACAATGAGCAGTTCTTC.

This clone was observed a handful of times. The chain employs TRBV19 and TRBJ2-7, with a possible D match to TRBD2 (6 bases). The germline CDR1 and CDR2 sequences are LNHDA and SQIVND (reference sequence). V was shortened by 3 bases and J by 6 bases, with 18 bases between the two germline ends. The CDR3 runs to 15 residues. As DNA, the CDR3 is TGTGCCAGTAGTATTGGTGGCAGGGTGGAGGGCGAGCAGTACTTC. Its translation: CASSIGGRVEGEQYF. The variable domain in full, completed from reference TRBV19 and TRBJ2-7, reads DGGITQSPKYLFRKEGQNVTLSCEQNLNHDAMYWYRQDPGQGLRLIYYSQIVNDFQKGDIAEGYSVSREKKESFPLTVTSAQKNPTAFYLCASSIGGRVEGEQYFGPGTRLTVT.

This clone showed up just once. A much more abundant neighbour one base away suggests this may be a read error. The sample holds other DNA sequences that translate to the same CDR3. The J gene is TRBJ2-7, the V gene TRBV7-9, with D possibly TRBD1 on 5 matching bases. Germline V gene lookup returns CDR1 SEHNR and CDR2 FQNEAQ (reference sequence). This CDR3 has 13 amino acids. The ends were cut back, 5 bases at V and 2 bases at J, with 10 bases in the middle. The CDR3 protein is CASSPDSPYEQYF. The CDR3 DNA is TGTGCCAGCAGCCCCGACAGCCCCTACGAGCAGTACTTC.

The V call is TRBV28, the J call TRBJ2-7; the D gene is possibly TRBD1 (6 bases). Germline V gives CDR1 MDHEN, CDR2 SYDVKM. The CDR3 is 15 amino acids. The ends were cut back, 6 bases at V and 0 bases at J, with 15 bases in the middle. This chain's CDR3 is CASSRPTGTSYEQYF. CDR3 DNA sequence: TGTGCCAGCAGCCGACCTACAGGGACCTCCTACGAGCAGTACTTC.

CDR3 region: CASSPYRGQTSGKVEQYF. The CDR3 region has the DNA TGTGCCAGCTCACCATACAGGGGCCAGACTAGCGGGAAAGTCGAGCAGTACTTC. The chain joins TRBV18 to TRBJ2-7; 11 bases are shared with TRBD2. The V gene's germline CDR1 is KGHSH and CDR2 LQKENI. V was pared by 2 bases and J by 6 bases, with 15 bases of the junction left unmatched. This CDR3 is 18 amino acids long.

The chain carries TRBV4-1 and TRBJ2-6; 11 bases fit TRBD1. The CDR3 spans 19 residues. Germline trimming cut 0 bases from V and 0 bases from J; bases unmatched to any gene: 4. The V gene's germline CDR1 is MGHRA and CDR2 YSYEKL. The CDR3 spells CASSQDFGTGGSGANVLTF. CDR3 DNA sequence: TGCGCCAGCAGCCAAGATTTTGGGACAGGGGGCTCTGGGGCCAACGTCCTGACTTTC.

This clone was observed a few times. The germline gene is not matched at one end of the junction; a read error may be the cause. The chain recombines TRBV28 with TRBJ1-2; possible D gene TRBD1, 5 bases. CDR1 is MDHEN and CDR2 is SYDVKM in the germline V gene. The CDR3 has 11 residues. CDR3: CASSLRRAFAF. The CDR3 nucleotides read TGTGCCAGCAGTTTACGCAGGGCATTCGCCTTC.

J is TRBJ1-2 and V is TRBV4-1, with a possible D match to TRBD1 (6 bases). From germline, CDR1 is MGHRA and CDR2 YSYEKL. The CDR3 loop spans 15 amino acids. V lost 1 base and J lost 5, with 14 bases in between. In nucleotides, the CDR3 is TGCGCCAGCAGCCAAGCTAGGGGGGGATTTTATGGCTACACCTTC. Amino acid sequence: CASSQARGGFYGYTF.

The chain carries TRBV7-2 and TRBJ2-2; D is undetermined. CDR1 is SGHTA, CDR2 FQGNSA, per germline. This CDR3 is built from 13 residues. The ends were cut back, 7 bases at V and 4 bases at J, with 10 bases in the middle. CDR3 nucleotide sequence: TGTGCCAGCAACCCACCGGGCACCGGGGAGCTGTTTTTT. Amino acids: CASNPPGTGELFF.